This T cell receptor beta chain was observed in a study of identical twins. Trimming stripped 4 bases from V and 6 bases from J, with 16 bases between. The CDR3 runs to 15 residues. The germline gives CDR1 SGHRS, CDR2 YFSETQ. Broader study findings: Among beta out-of-frame sequences, excess sharing between twins appeared weaker. The more abundant beta clonotypes in cord blood had fewer insertions, and memory repertoires did not show this. A partial confounding effect on zero-insertion analyses could come from invariant MAIT and iNKT cells.

Unique molecular identifiers were present on cDNA, and template switching added a universal primer site. TCRdb re-called the 5' RACE reads through MiXCR, storing one row per CDR3 protein. Seen here are around 530,000 distinct CDR3 sequences, 15% observed once, and the top ten hold around 0.48%. This clonotype appeared a few times. Antigen: not known. In addition, the sample was reused for a study of yellow fever vaccine responses in identical twins.

The gene calls are TRBV5-1 and TRBJ2-2, with D maybe TRBD1 (8 bases). This clonotype originated in a woman between 18 and 30 years old in good health. The sequencing sample was made of CD4+ T cells sorted from blood. CDR3 in amino acids: CASSMTGAGAGELFF. For the CDR3, the DNA is TGCGCCAGCAGCATGACAGGGGCGGGGGCCGGGGAGCTGTTTTTT.